The TCR beta chain under discussion was sequenced for a study of type 1 and type 2 diabetes patients. This clonotype was found a few times. Per germline, CDR1 SQVTM and CDR2 ANQGSEA. The CDR3 runs 12 residues. Deletions cut 6 bases from V and 2 bases from J, with 10 bases between. Amplification started from genomic DNA. Amplification of the beta chain CDR3 used 30 forward and 13 reverse multiplex primers. TCRdb re-called the multiplex PCR reads through MiXCR, storing one row per CDR3 protein. The sample holds under 300,000 distinct CDR3 sequences, around 47% seen once. The sequence was obtained from a man younger than 35 with type 2 diabetes. This chain uses TRBV29-1 with TRBJ1-2; D gene uncertain. The sample comprised peripheral blood mononuclear cells (PBMCs). CDR3 bases: TGCAGCGTCACCGGGTCGAACTATGGCTACACCTTC. Translating gives CSVTGSNYGYTF.